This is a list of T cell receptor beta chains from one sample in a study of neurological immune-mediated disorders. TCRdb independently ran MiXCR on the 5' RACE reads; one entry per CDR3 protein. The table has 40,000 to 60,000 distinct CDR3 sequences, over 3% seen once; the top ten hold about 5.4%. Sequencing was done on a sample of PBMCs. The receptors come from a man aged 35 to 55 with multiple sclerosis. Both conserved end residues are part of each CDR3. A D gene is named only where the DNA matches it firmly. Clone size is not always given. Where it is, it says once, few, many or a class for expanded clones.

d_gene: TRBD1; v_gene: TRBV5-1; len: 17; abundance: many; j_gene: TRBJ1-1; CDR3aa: CASSLDGRGPVDTEAFF; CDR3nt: TGCGCCAGCAGCTTGGACGGCAGGGGGCCCGTTGACACTGAAGCTTTCTTT
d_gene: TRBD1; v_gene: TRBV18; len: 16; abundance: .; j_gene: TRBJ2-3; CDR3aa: CASSPPWTGGTDTQYF; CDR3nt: TGTGCCAGCTCACCACCTTGGACAGGGGGCACAGATACGCAGTATTTT
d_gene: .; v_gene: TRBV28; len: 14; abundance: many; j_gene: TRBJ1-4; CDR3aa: CASSFQGSHEKLFF; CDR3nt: TGTGCCAGCAGTTTCCAGGGGTCACATGAAAAACTGTTTTTT
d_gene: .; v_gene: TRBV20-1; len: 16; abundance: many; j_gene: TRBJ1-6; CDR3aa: CSARDQQGGLGSPLHF; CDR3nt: TGCAGTGCTAGAGATCAACAGGGCGGTTTGGGTTCACCCCTCCACTTT
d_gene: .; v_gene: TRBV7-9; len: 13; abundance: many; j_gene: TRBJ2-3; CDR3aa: CASSFDRTDTQYF; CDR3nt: TGTGCCAGCAGCTTCGACAGGACAGATACGCAGTATTTT
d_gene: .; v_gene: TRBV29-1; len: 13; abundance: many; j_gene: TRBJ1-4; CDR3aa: CSVGGSLNEKLFF; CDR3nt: TGCAGCGTTGGAGGCAGCTTGAATGAAAAACTGTTTTTT
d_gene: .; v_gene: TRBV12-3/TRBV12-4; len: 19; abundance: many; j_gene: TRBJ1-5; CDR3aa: CASSFVGVRSADSNQPQHF; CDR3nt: TGTGCCAGCAGTTTCGTGGGGGTACGAAGTGCTGATAGCAATCAGCCCCAGCATTTT
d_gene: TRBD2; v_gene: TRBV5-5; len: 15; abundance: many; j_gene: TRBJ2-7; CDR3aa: CASSLERGETYEQYF; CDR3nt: TGTGCCAGCAGCTTGGAGCGGGGAGAAACCTACGAGCAGTACTTC
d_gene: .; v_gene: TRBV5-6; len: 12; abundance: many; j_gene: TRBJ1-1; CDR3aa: CASSLGTLEAFF; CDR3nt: TGTGCCAGCAGCTTGGGGACACTTGAAGCTTTCTTT
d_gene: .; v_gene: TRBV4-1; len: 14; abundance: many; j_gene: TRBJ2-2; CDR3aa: CASSQYPNTGELFF; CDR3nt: TGCGCCAGCAGCCAATACCCGAACACCGGGGAGCTGTTTTTT
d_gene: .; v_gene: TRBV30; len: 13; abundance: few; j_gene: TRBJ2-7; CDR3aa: CAWSGLASYEQYF; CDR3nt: TGTGCCTGGTCGGGTTTGGCCTCCTACGAGCAGTACTTC
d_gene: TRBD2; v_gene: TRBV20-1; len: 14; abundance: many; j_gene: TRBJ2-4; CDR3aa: CSATSGGAMGIQYF; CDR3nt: TGCAGTGCTACTTCCGGGGGGGCGATGGGCATTCAGTACTTC
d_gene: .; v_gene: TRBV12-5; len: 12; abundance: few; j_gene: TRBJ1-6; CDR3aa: CPGTVDNSPLHF; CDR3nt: TGTCCCGGGACGGTGGATAATTCACCCCTCCACTTT
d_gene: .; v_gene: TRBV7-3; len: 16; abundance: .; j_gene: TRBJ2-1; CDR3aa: CASSSMGMSSYNEQFF; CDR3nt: TGTGCCAGCAGCTCCATGGGGATGAGCTCCTACAATGAGCAGTTCTTC
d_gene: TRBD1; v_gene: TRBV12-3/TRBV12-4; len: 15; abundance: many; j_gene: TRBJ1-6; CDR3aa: CASSPEGAGSSPLHF; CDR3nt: TGTGCCAGCAGTCCCGAGGGGGCAGGGAGTTCACCCCTCCACTTT
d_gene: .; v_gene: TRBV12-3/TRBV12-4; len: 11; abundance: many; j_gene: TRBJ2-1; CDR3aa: CASSFEGGQFF; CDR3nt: TGTGCCAGCAGTTTCGAAGGGGGGCAGTTCTTC
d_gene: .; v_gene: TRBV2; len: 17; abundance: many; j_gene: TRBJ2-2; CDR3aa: CASSEFPMTGNTGELFF; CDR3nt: TGTGCCAGCAGTGAGTTCCCCATGACAGGGAACACCGGGGAGCTGTTTTTT
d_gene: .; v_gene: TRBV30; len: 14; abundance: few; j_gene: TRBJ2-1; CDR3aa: CAFSHTTGKNEQFF; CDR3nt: TGTGCCTTCTCTCACACTACGGGAAAAAATGAGCAGTTCTTC
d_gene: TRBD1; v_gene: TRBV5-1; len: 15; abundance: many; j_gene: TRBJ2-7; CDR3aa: CASSLVQGSTYEQYF; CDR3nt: TGCGCCAGCAGCTTGGTACAGGGGTCTACCTACGAGCAGTACTTC
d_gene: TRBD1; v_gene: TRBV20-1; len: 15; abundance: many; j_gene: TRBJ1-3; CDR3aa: CSASPGTDPGDTIYF; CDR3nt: TGCAGTGCTAGCCCCGGGACAGACCCCGGAGACACCATATATTTT
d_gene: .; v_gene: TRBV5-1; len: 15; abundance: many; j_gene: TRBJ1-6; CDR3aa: CASSLDGSDNSPLHF; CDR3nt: TGCGCCAGCAGCTTGGACGGGTCCGATAATTCACCCCTCCACTTT
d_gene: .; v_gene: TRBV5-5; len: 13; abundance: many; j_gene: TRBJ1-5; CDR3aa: CASSRQHDQPQHF; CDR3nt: TGTGCCAGCAGTAGACAGCATGATCAGCCCCAGCATTTT
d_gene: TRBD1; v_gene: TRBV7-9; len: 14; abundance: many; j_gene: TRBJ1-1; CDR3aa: CASSFIQGDTEAFF; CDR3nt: TGTGCCAGCAGCTTCATCCAGGGGGACACTGAAGCTTTCTTT
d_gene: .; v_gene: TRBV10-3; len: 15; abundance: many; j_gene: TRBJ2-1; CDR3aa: CAITARAQDYNEQFF; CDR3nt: TGTGCCATCACGGCTCGGGCCCAGGACTACAATGAGCAGTTCTTC
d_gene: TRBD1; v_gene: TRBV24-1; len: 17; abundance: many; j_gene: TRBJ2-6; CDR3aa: CATSGGTGEGGANVLTF; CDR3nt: TGTGCCACCAGTGGTGGGACAGGGGAAGGTGGGGCCAACGTCCTGACTTTC
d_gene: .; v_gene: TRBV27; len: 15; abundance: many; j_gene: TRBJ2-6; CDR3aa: CASRELGSGANVLTF; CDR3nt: TGTGCCAGCAGAGAGTTAGGGTCTGGGGCCAACGTCCTGACTTTC
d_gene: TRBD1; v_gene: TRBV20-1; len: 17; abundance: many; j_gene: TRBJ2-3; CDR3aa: CSARSVEGQGDSDTQYF; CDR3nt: TGCAGTGCTAGATCGGTCGAGGGACAGGGAGATTCAGATACGCAGTATTTT
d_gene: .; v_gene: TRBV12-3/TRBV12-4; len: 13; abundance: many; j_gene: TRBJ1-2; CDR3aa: CASSPRGGSGYTF; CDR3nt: TGTGCCAGCAGTCCCCGGGGGGGGAGTGGCTACACCTTC
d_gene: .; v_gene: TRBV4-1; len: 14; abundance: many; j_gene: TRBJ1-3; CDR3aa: CASSPARWGNTIYF; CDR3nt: TGCGCCAGCAGCCCGGCGAGATGGGGAAACACCATATATTTT
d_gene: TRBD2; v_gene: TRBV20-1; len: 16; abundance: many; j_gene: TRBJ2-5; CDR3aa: CSATSLLAGIQETQYF; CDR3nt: TGCAGTGCTACCAGTCTATTAGCGGGGATCCAAGAGACCCAGTACTTC
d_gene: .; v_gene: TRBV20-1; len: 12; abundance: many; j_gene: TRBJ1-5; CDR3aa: CSAGQGDQPQHF; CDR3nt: TGCAGTGCTGGTCAGGGAGATCAGCCCCAGCATTTT
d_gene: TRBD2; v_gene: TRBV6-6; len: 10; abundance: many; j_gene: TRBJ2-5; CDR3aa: CASGGGTQYF; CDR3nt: TGTGCCAGCGGCGGGGGGACCCAGTACTTC
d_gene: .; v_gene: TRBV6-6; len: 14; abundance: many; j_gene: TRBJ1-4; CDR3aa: CASSYRGSGLELFF; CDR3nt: TGTGCCAGCAGTTATCGAGGGAGCGGCCTGGAACTGTTTTTT
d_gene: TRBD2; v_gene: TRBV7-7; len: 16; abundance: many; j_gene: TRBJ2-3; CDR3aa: CASSKTSGGGTDTQYF; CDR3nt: TGTGCCAGCAGCAAGACTAGCGGGGGCGGCACAGATACGCAGTATTTT
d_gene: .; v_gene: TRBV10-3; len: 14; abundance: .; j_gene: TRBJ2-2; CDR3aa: CAISEQWASGELFF; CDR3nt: TGTGCCATCAGTGAGCAGTGGGCATCCGGGGAGCTGTTTTTT
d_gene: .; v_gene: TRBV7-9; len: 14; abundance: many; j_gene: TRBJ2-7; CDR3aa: CASSQGPVTYEQYF; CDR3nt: TGTGCCAGCAGCCAAGGTCCGGTAACCTACGAGCAGTACTTC
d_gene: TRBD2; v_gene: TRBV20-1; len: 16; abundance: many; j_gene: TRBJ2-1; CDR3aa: CSALKHGTRSYNEQFF; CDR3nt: TGCAGTGCTCTCAAGCACGGGACTAGGTCCTACAATGAGCAGTTCTTC
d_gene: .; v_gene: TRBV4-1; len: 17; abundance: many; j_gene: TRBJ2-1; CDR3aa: CASSQGSGRGQKNEQFF; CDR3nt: TGCGCCAGCAGCCAGGGTTCGGGGAGGGGGCAGAAAAATGAGCAGTTCTTC
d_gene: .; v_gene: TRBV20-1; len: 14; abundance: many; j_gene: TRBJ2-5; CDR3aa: CSAGLQSRWGTQYF; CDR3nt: TGCAGTGCTGGGCTCCAGAGTCGTTGGGGGACCCAGTACTTC
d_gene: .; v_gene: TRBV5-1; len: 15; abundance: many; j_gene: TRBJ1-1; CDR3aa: CASSLVFSGPPEAFF; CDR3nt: TGCGCCAGCAGCTTGGTATTCTCCGGGCCCCCTGAAGCTTTCTTT
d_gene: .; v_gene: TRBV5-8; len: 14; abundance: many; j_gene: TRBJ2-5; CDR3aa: CASSLVEGVETQYF; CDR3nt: TGTGCCAGCAGCTTGGTGGAGGGGGTAGAGACCCAGTACTTC
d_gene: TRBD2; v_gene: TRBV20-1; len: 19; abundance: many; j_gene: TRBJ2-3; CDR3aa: CSALGLAGGRIWSTDTQYF; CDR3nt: TGCAGTGCTTTAGGACTAGCGGGGGGGCGGATTTGGAGCACAGATACGCAGTATTTT
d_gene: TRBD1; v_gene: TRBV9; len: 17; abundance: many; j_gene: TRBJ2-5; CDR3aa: CASSPGTGMVRQETQYF; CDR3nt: TGTGCCAGCAGCCCCGGGACAGGGATGGTTCGGCAAGAGACCCAGTACTTC
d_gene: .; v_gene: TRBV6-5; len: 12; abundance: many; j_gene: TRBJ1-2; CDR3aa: CASSYDSYGYTF; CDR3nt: TGTGCCAGCAGTTACGACTCCTATGGCTACACCTTC
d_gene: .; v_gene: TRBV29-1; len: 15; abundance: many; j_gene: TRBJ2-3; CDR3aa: CSVTRRLNRTDTQYF; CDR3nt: TGCAGCGTAACCCGACGGCTAAATCGCACAGATACGCAGTATTTT
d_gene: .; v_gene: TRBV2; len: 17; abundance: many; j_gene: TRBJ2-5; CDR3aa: CASTQGGGGKYQETQYF; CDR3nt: TGTGCCAGCACTCAAGGGGGCGGGGGGAAGTACCAAGAGACCCAGTACTTC
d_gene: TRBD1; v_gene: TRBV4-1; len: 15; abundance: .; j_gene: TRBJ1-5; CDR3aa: CASRQIPKRGQPQNF; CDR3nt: TGCGCCAGCAGGCAAATCCCCAAGAGGGGACAGCCCCAGAATTTT
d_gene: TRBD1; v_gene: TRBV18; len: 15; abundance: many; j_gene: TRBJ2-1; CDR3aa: CASSLVTGTYNEQFF; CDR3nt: TGTGCCAGCTCACTAGTGACAGGGACCTACAATGAGCAGTTCTTC
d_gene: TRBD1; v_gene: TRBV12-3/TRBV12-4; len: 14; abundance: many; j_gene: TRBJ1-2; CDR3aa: CASSRTGLYYGYTF; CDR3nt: TGTGCCAGCAGCAGGACAGGGTTATACTATGGCTACACCTTC
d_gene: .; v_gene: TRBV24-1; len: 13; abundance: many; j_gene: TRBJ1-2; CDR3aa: CATSDSDIFGYTF; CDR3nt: TGTGCCACCAGTGATTCTGACATCTTTGGCTACACCTTC